This T cell receptor beta chain was sequenced in a study of naive and memory T cell subsets. Amplification of ligated cDNA took four PCR rounds with SP2 and nested alpha and beta constant primers. Via MiXCR, TCRdb re-called the 5' RACE reads, giving one row per CDR3 protein. Here the sample spans some 60,000 distinct CDR3 sequences, about 7.1% being singletons. The library had UMIs added by 3' ligation of an oligonucleotide to TCR cDNA. RNA was extracted from more than 2 ml of whole blood of healthy adults. The CDR3 runs 13 residues. Trimming removed 8 bases from V and 2 bases from J; junction bases left unmatched: 8. Germline CDR1 reads DFQATT; CDR2 reads SNEGSKA (reference sequence).

The V call is TRBV20-1, the J call TRBJ2-7; 8 bases are a match to TRBD1. The sequence came from a female donor in good health. This CDR3 reads CSSDRGPTYEQYF. Written as DNA, the CDR3 is TGCAGTTCAGACAGGGGTCCTACCTACGAGCAGTACTTC.